This is a list of T cell receptor beta chains from one sample in a study of B cell selection in AIRE deficiency. The protocol was immunoSEQ multiplex PCR, while the TCRdb copy is restricted to in-frame clones and leaves out a portion. The profile shows about 21,000 clones, approximately 94% of them singletons. Input material: Tregs sorted from PBMCs. These TCRs come from a human donor with AIRE deficiency. Each CDR3 is given with its conserved first and last residue. D genes are given only for firm matches. Clone sizes are given selectively: once, few, many, or a class where the clone is expanded.

>14|NA|TRBJ1-4|NA|TRBV2
TGTGCCAGCAGTCTACTTACAACTAATGAAAAACTGTTTTTT
CASSLLTTNEKLFF
>15|TRBD2|TRBJ2-1|NA|TRBV27
TGTGCCAGCAGTTCCACTAGCGGGAGCCCCAATGAGCAGTTCTTC
CASSSTSGSPNEQFF
>12|NA|TRBJ2-7|NA|TRBV29-1
TGCAGCGTTGCAGAAGGACGATACGAGCAGTACTTC
CSVAEGRYEQYF
>12|NA|TRBJ1-2|few|TRBV11-1
TGTGCCAGTGGCAGGACAAGCTATGGCTACACCTTC
CASGRTSYGYTF
>14|TRBD2|TRBJ2-7|NA|TRBV9
TGTGCCAGCAGCGAAGGACTAGCGTTTTACGAGCAGTACTTC
CASSEGLAFYEQYF
>13|NA|TRBJ2-7|NA|TRBV5-8
TGTGCCAGCAGCTTGGCCCATTTCGGAGAGCAGTACTTC
CASSLAHFGEQYF
>11|NA|TRBJ1-5|NA|TRBV20-1
TGCAGTGCTACTGGAAATCAGCCCCAGCATTTT
CSATGNQPQHF
>15|NA|TRBJ2-7|NA|TRBV6-5
TGTGCCAGCAGCCTACCGCGGGGTAACTCCTACGAGCAGTACTTC
CASSLPRGNSYEQYF
>13|NA|TRBJ1-1|NA|TRBV4-2
TGTGCCAGCAGCCAAGAGTGGGGGCTCCGAGCTTTCTTT
CASSQEWGLRAFF
>18|TRBD2|TRBJ2-7|NA|TRBV14
TGTGCCAGCAGCCAAGATGTGAGGACTAGCGGTCTTCCCTACGAGCAGTACTTC
CASSQDVRTSGLPYEQYF
>15|NA|TRBJ1-5|NA|TRBV19
TGTGCCAGTAACGCGGGCGGCAGGGGTAGTCAGCCCCAGCATTTT
CASNAGGRGSQPQHF
>15|TRBD2|TRBJ2-7|NA|TRBV6-5
TGTGCCAGCAGCCTAGCGGGGAGTTCCTCCTACGAGCAGTACTTC
CASSLAGSSSYEQYF
>14|NA|TRBJ2-5|NA|TRBV10-3
TGTGCCATCAGTTTTGTGAATAGTCGGGAGACCCAGTACTTC
CAISFVNSRETQYF
>15|NA|TRBJ1-5|NA|TRBV2
TGTGCCAGCAGAGAAAACCGACGAGTTTATCAGCCCCAGCATTTT
CASRENRRVYQPQHF
>14|TRBD1|TRBJ2-5|NA|TRBV2
TGTGCCAGCAGAACTTCAGGGGGCGTGAAGACCCAGTACTTC
CASRTSGGVKTQYF
>17|NA|TRBJ2-1|few|TRBV11-3
TGTGCCAGCAGCTTAGATCAGGCTAGCGTGGTGTACAATGAGCAGTTCTTC
CASSLDQASVVYNEQFF
>18|TRBD1|TRBJ2-2|NA|TRBV18
TGTGCCAGCTCCCCAAGCACTATTGGGACAGGGAGCACCGGGGAGCTGTTTTTT
CASSPSTIGTGSTGELFF
>11|NA|TRBJ2-5|once|TRBV2
TGTGCCAGCACGTACCAAGAGACCCAGTACTTC
CASTYQETQYF
>14|TRBD2|TRBJ2-1|NA|TRBV18
TGTGCCAGCTCACCATGGACTAGCAAAAACGAGCAGTTCTTC
CASSPWTSKNEQFF
>11|NA|TRBJ2-7|NA|TRBV14
TGTGCCAGCAGCCAAGAGTACGAGCAGTACTTC
CASSQEYEQYF
>12|TRBD1|TRBJ1-2|NA|TRBV2
TGTGCCAGCAGTGTGGACAGGGGAGGCTACACCTTC
CASSVDRGGYTF
>13|NA|TRBJ1-1|NA|TRBV5-1
TGCGCCAGCAGCTTGGGGCCGAACACTGAAGCTTTCTTT
CASSLGPNTEAFF
>13|NA|TRBJ2-7|NA|TRBV28
TGTGCCAGCAGTTTAGCGGACCTATACGAGCAGTACTTC
CASSLADLYEQYF
>12|NA|TRBJ2-5|NA|TRBV5-4
TGTGCCAGCAGCTTGGTCCAAGAGACCCAGTACTTC
CASSLVQETQYF